This T cell receptor (beta chain) originates from a study of blood T cell repertoires in COVID-19. Overall study: Sites in the United States, Italy and Spain provided acute and convalescent COVID-19 samples. T cells, B-cell-depleted T cells, or PBMCs supplied cDNA or gDNA.

Participants were placed into cohorts based on the clinical history they reported. Some clones are missing from TCRdb's copy, which holds only in-frame ones; the method was immunoSEQ multiplex PCR. The repertoire holds 300,000 or so clones, over 75% seen once, with under 11% in the top ten. The sequencing input was PBMCs or T cells enriched from blood (not recorded which). This TCR derives from a woman aged 18 to 35 who had recovered from COVID-19.

DNA of the CDR3: TGTGCCAGTACGGACAGGGGCGAAAAACTGTTTTTT. Residues: CASTDRGEKLFF. The J gene is TRBJ1-4, the V gene TRBV19; 9 nucleotides match TRBD1. The V gene's germline CDR1 is LNHDA and CDR2 SQIVND (reference sequence). Trimming removed 7 bases from V and 8 bases from J; junction bases left unmatched: 2. The CDR3 loop spans 12 amino acids. The complete variable domain, with remaining parts taken from reference TRBV19 and TRBJ1-4, reads DGGITQSPKYLFRKEGQNVTLSCEQNLNHDAMYWYRQDPGQGLRLIYYSQIVNDFQKGDIAEGYSVSREKKESFPLTVTSAQKNPTAFYLCASTDRGEKLFFGSGTQLSVL.